Each of the 15 T cell receptor beta chains below was sequenced from the same sample in a study of blood T cells in healthy people across ages. Primed by a sample-barcoded 5' primer and a J-beta primer mix, a second PCR proceeded for 7 to 11 cycles. TCRdb re-analysed the 5' RACE reads in MiXCR, keeping a single row per CDR3 protein. The sample has fewer than 1.5 million distinct CDR3 sequences; roughly 40% are singletons. The sequencing input was blood. These receptors were obtained from a woman aged 18 to 35 in good health.

This clonotype has only a few counts. The rearrangement joins TRBV20-1 to TRBJ2-2; D is perhaps TRBD2 (6 bases). V lost 1 base and J lost 1, with 13 bases in between. The germline CDR1 and CDR2 sequences are DFQATT and SNEGSKA (reference sequence). The CDR3 is made up of 16 amino acids. In DNA, the CDR3 is TGCAGTGCTAGAGGCTTGGGAGCGGGGAACACCGGGGAGCTGTTTTTT. Amino acids: CSARGLGAGNTGELFF.

The rearrangement joins TRBV13 to TRBJ2-5, with TRBD2 matching 7 bases. With 0 bases clipped from V and 5 bases from J, the junction kept 12 bases outside the gene matches. The germline V gene encodes CDR1 PRHDT and CDR2 FYEKMQ (reference sequence). This CDR3 is built from 17 residues. CDR3 sequence: CASSLGGVAGEGETQYF. Here the CDR3 DNA reads TGTGCCAGCAGCTTAGGTGGAGTTGCGGGAGAGGGGGAGACCCAGTACTTC.

This chain joins TRBV10-3 and TRBJ2-7, with 9 positions matching TRBD1. V was clipped by 5 bases and J by 0 bases; unmatched bases: 8. CDR1 ENHRY and CDR2 SYGVKD come from the germline V gene. The CDR3 is made up of 16 amino acids. The CDR3 DNA reads as TGTGCCATCAGTCCTCAATTGACAGGGGGCTCCTACGAGCAGTACTTC. It encodes CAISPQLTGGSYEQYF.

The chain has TRBV7-8 and TRBJ2-2, with D perhaps given as TRBD1 or TRBD2 (5 bases each). The CDR3 runs 15 residues. CDR1 and CDR2 (germline): SGHVS, FQNEAQ. V shed 5 bases and J shed 8 bases, with 18 bases lying between them. The CDR3 DNA follows: TGTGCCAGCAGCCATTTAACAGGAACGGGAGGGGAGCTGTTTTTT. Translated: CASSHLTGTGGELFF.

In its sample, this clonotype was seen many times. V is TRBV12-3 or TRBV12-4 and J is TRBJ2-1; D ambiguous. The CDR3 extends over 11 amino acids. V was trimmed by 5 bases and J by 6 bases, leaving 5 bases between them. CDR3 residues: CASSRINEQFF. CDR3 bases: TGTGCCAGCAGTCGTATCAATGAGCAGTTCTTC.

The V gene is TRBV6-5, the J gene TRBJ2-7, with TRBD2 identical over 8 bases. J lost 0 bases, V lost 6 bases, and 7 bases had no gene match. Germline lookup yields CDR1 MNHEY and CDR2 SVGAGI. There are 15 residues in the CDR3. The CDR3 DNA sequence: TGTGCCAGCAGACAAGGACTAGCTCTCTCCTACGAGCAGTACTTC. Its protein product is CASRQGLALSYEQYF.

The count of this clonotype is one. A read error may account for a junction end that differs from germline. This chain links TRBV7-2 with TRBJ2-4; 7 bases match TRBD2. The CDR3 runs to 14 residues. Germline CDR1 and CDR2: SGHTA and FQGNSA. The DNA for the CDR3 is TGTGCCAGCGGCTTAGCCTTCACGGGGAGGGAGCAGTACTTC. It encodes CASGLAFTGREQYF.

The J gene is TRBJ2-5, the V gene TRBV20-1, with 11 bases aligning to TRBD2. V lost 3 bases, J lost 4 bases, and 4 bases stayed unmatched. CDR3 length: 14 amino acids. CDR1 is DFQATT and CDR2 is SNEGSKA in the germline V gene (reference sequence). As DNA, the CDR3 is TGCAGTGCTAGGGCTAGCGGGAGGTTAGAGACCCAGTACTTC. Translation: CSARASGRLETQYF.

The rearrangement links TRBV20-1 to TRBJ2-3; perhaps D is TRBD1 or TRBD2 (6 bases each). V was pared by 5 bases and J by 3 bases, with 18 bases between. Germline loops: CDR1 DFQATT, CDR2 SNEGSKA (reference sequence). The CDR3 runs 15 residues. The CDR3 DNA reads as TGCAGTGCTCCGTCTGAGGGGGGTTGGACAGATACGCAGTATTTT. Its protein product is CSAPSEGGWTDTQYF.

The gene calls are TRBV11-2 and TRBJ1-4; 9 nucleotides align to TRBD1. CDR1 is SGHAT and CDR2 is FQNNGV in the germline V gene. The CDR3 is made up of 14 amino acids. V dropped 5 bases and J dropped 6; count of bases not matched to a gene: 4. The CDR3 protein is CASSRDRVDEKLFF. The DNA of the CDR3 is TGTGCCAGCAGCCGGGACAGGGTTGATGAAAAACTGTTTTTT.

J is TRBJ2-7 and V is TRBV7-9; 12 bases map to TRBD2. The V segment lost 5 bases and the J segment 7 bases; nucleotides outside the gene matches: 9. CDR3 length: 15 amino acids. CDR1 and CDR2 (germline): SEHNR, FQNEAQ (reference sequence). The CDR3, as DNA: TGTGCCAGCAGCCCGACTAGCGGGAGCTTTTATGAGCAGTACTTC. Protein product: CASSPTSGSFYEQYF. Full variable domain (rest looked up from reference TRBV7-9 and TRBJ2-7): DTGVSQNPRHKITKRGQNVTFRCDPISEHNRLYWYRQTLGQGPEFLTYFQNEAQLEKSRLLSDRFSAERPKGSFSTLEIQRTEQGDSAMYLCASSPTSGSFYEQYFGPGTRLTVT.

This clonotype was detected only a few times. The chain is built from TRBV28 and TRBJ2-7; possibly TRBD2 for D (5 bases). The V end was cut by 4 bases, the J end by 1 base, with 14 bases between. CDR3 length: 15 residues. Germline CDR1 reads MDHEN; CDR2 reads SYDVKM. The CDR3 here is CASSSPGSISYEQYF. DNA for the CDR3: TGTGCCAGCAGTTCTCCGGGATCCATATCCTACGAGCAGTACTTC.

The chain couples TRBV28 to TRBJ2-1, with TRBD1 identical over 9 bases. Germline-derived CDR1 and CDR2 are MDHEN and SYDVKM. V lost 6 bases to trimming and J lost 10 bases; unmatched junction nucleotides: 10. The CDR3 loop spans 14 amino acids. CDR3 sequence (DNA): TGTGCCAGCAGCCCGGGACAGGGTTTCGTGGAGCAGTTCTTC. Protein sequence: CASSPGQGFVEQFF.

This clonotype came up a few times. The chain combines TRBV7-9 with TRBJ2-5; 10 positions agree with TRBD2. The CDR3 length is 13 residues. CDR1 and CDR2 from the germline V gene are SEHNR and FQNEAQ (reference sequence). After removal of 7 bases from V and 5 bases from J, the junction contained 4 bases not matched to a gene. This CDR3 reads CASTLAGVETQYF. CDR3 bases: TGTGCCAGCACCCTAGCGGGAGTGGAGACCCAGTACTTC.

In its sample, this clonotype was seen a few times. The V and J genes are TRBV5-6 and TRBJ2-5; 13 bases align to TRBD2. Per germline, CDR1 SGHDT and CDR2 YYEEEE. Trimming removed 4 bases from V and 4 bases from J; junction bases left unmatched: 16. CDR3 size: 19 residues. CDR3 coding DNA: TGTGCCAGCAGCCCCACTCCCGGGACTAGCGGGAAGTTGACAGAGACCCAGTACTTC. Translation: CASSPTPGTSGKLTETQYF. Based on the CDR3 plus reference TRBV5-6 and TRBJ2-5, the full variable domain is DAGVTQSPTHLIKTRGQQVTLRCSPKSGHDTVSWYQQALGQGPQFIFQYYEEEERQRGNFPDRFSGHQFPNYSSELNVNALLLGDSALYLCASSPTPGTSGKLTETQYFGPGTRLLVL.